Shown below are 20 T cell receptor beta chains from a single sample sequenced in a study of shared clonotypes between healthy human individuals (dated by TCRdb to about 2020). The library was prepared using the immunoSEQ multiplex PCR assay. Sourced from immuneACCESS, this table was stored by TCRdb with only in-frame sequences that have V and J called. A share of the clones is absent; for the studies checked, an unresolved V gene accounts for under half, and the remainder has no known explanation. The sample table shows under 600,000 clones, and roughly 97% are seen once. Of the sample, roughly 0.055% is held by the ten largest clones. The sequencing sample was made of naive CD4+ T cells sorted from blood. The meaning of the sample's cell subset or site label: CD45RA+ positively selected. These receptors all come from a woman in her thirties in good health.

J is TRBJ1-2 and V is TRBV6-1; D call uncertain. The CDR3 consists of 13 residues. Germline V gives CDR1 MNHNS, CDR2 SASEGT. Trimming removed 8 bases at V and 4 bases at J, with 14 bases between. The CDR3 DNA sequence: TGTGCCAGCCGAGCGGCAGGCGGCTATGGCTACACCTTC. It translates to CASRAAGGYGYTF.

The rearrangement links TRBV11-2 to TRBJ2-5, with D hard to call. Trimming pared 2 bases from V and 2 bases from J, leaving 6 bases between. Germline loops: CDR1 SGHAT, CDR2 FQNNGV. The CDR3 contains 13 residues. CDR3 in DNA: TGTGCCAGCAGCTTATTACAGCAAGAGACCCAGTACTTC. This codes for CASSLLQQETQYF.

The chain recombines TRBV28 with TRBJ2-7; 9 positions agree with TRBD1. Per germline, CDR1 MDHEN and CDR2 SYDVKM. J gave up 5 bases and V 5 bases, and 10 bases lay outside the gene matches. The CDR3 runs to 15 residues. As DNA, the CDR3 is TGTGCCAGCAGTCTCTCCGACAGGGGGATCAACGAGCAGTACTTC. Encoded protein: CASSLSDRGINEQYF. Together with reference TRBV28 and TRBJ2-7, the CDR3 gives the full variable domain: DVKVTQSSRYLVKRTGEKVFLECVQDMDHENMFWYRQDPGLGLRLIYFSYDVKMKEKGDIPEGYSVSREKKERFSLILESASTNQTSMYLCASSLSDRGINEQYFGPGTRLTVT.

The chain is built from TRBV28 and TRBJ1-4, with 9 bases matching TRBD1. Germline V gives CDR1 MDHEN, CDR2 SYDVKM. Germline trimming cut 8 bases from V and 6 bases from J; bases unmatched to any gene: 7. The CDR3 has 14 amino acids. CDR3 residues: CASCTGGLDEKLFF. CDR3 DNA: TGTGCCAGCTGTACAGGGGGCTTAGATGAAAAACTGTTTTTT.

J is TRBJ2-2 and V is TRBV27; TRBD1 agrees at 8 bases. The V and J ends lost 6 bases and 6 bases, in that order; junction bases with no gene match: 15. In germline, CDR1 is MNHEY, CDR2 SMNVEV (reference sequence). CDR3 length: 17 amino acids. CDR3 sequence (DNA): TGTGCCAGCAGACCCTATGGGAGGACAGGGCTATCCGGGGAGCTGTTTTTT. Translated, it gives CASRPYGRTGLSGELFF.

The V call is TRBV15, the J call TRBJ2-5; perhaps TRBD1 as D (6 bases). The DNA end is more similar to TRBJ2-7, so the J call may be wrong. Germline values: CDR1 LNHNV, CDR2 YYDKDF (reference sequence). The CDR3 has 18 residues. The CDR3 loop is CATSRDHGGRPSSYEQYF. CDR3 in DNA: TGTGCCACCAGCAGAGATCATGGGGGCAGGCCATCATCCTACGAGCAGTACTTC.

V gene TRBV28 combines with J gene TRBJ1-5; 11 bases agree with TRBD1. Per the germline V gene, CDR1 is MDHEN and CDR2 is SYDVKM. The V and J ends lost 6 bases and 2 bases, in that order; junction bases with no gene match: 15. There are 19 residues in the CDR3. CDR3 loop: CASSNPSGQGAWGNQPQHF. The CDR3 DNA follows: TGTGCCAGCAGCAACCCGTCAGGACAGGGGGCTTGGGGCAATCAGCCCCAGCATTTT.

The chain carries TRBV7-3 and TRBJ2-5; D might be TRBD1 (5 bases). Germline CDR1 and CDR2: SGHTA and FQGTGA. Deletions cut 3 bases from V and 4 bases from J, with 12 bases between. This CDR3 spans 14 amino acids. The CDR3 nucleotides are TGTGCCAGCAGCTTTTCAGGGCAGAGAGAGACCCAGTACTTC. Protein: CASSFSGQRETQYF.

The chain employs TRBV27 and TRBJ2-1; tentative D call: TRBD1 (6 bases). Trimming took off 5 bases at V and 0 bases at J, with 14 bases between the two ends. The germline gives CDR1 MNHEY, CDR2 SMNVEV (reference sequence). The CDR3 has 16 residues. The CDR3 nucleotides read TGTGCCAGCAGTCCACGTGCGGACAGCTCCTACAATGAGCAGTTCTTC. The encoded protein is CASSPRADSSYNEQFF.

V and J are TRBV4-2 and TRBJ2-1; D is possibly TRBD1 (6 bases). Trimming took off 4 bases at V and 10 bases at J, with 14 bases between the two ends. Germline V lookup: CDR1 LGHNA, CDR2 YNFKEQ. The CDR3 covers 13 residues. This chain's CDR3 is CASSPTAGAEQFF. For the CDR3, the DNA is TGTGCCAGCAGCCCTACCGCAGGGGCAGAGCAGTTCTTC.

V is TRBV25-1 and J is TRBJ1-4; D gene uncertain. V gave up 7 bases and J gave up 0 bases, with 9 bases separating them. This CDR3 is built from 14 residues. Germline V gene sequence: CDR1 MGHDK, CDR2 SYGVNS. CDR3 in amino acids: CASTAWATNEKLFF. The CDR3 nucleotides are TGTGCCAGCACTGCATGGGCAACTAATGAAAAACTGTTTTTT.

V usage is TRBV7-9 and J usage is TRBJ1-1; D unresolved. Between the trimmed V and J ends, which lost 5 bases and 1 base, there was a span of 8 bases. This CDR3 contains 13 residues. The germline V gene has CDR1 SEHNR and CDR2 FQNEAQ (reference sequence). The CDR3 protein is CASSPAANTEAFF. CDR3 sequence (DNA): TGTGCCAGCAGCCCCGCGGCGAACACTGAAGCTTTCTTT.

The chain recombines TRBV19 with TRBJ1-5, with 7 bases aligning to TRBD1. Germline assignment: CDR1 LNHDA and CDR2 SQIVND (reference sequence). The CDR3 spans 15 residues. Losses at the gene ends were 9 bases for V and 3 bases for J; bases not matched to a gene: 11. The CDR3 DNA is TGTGCCAGCGGGATCGGGACAGAAATCAATCAGCCCCAGCATTTT. Protein product: CASGIGTEINQPQHF.

V is TRBV19 and J is TRBJ2-1, with D hard to call. Germline V gene lookup returns CDR1 LNHDA and CDR2 SQIVND (reference sequence). The V end was cut by 4 bases, the J end by 0 bases, with 10 bases between. The CDR3 consists of 15 residues. The CDR3 protein is CASSKSVSSYNEQFF. The CDR3 DNA reads as TGTGCCAGTAGTAAGAGCGTGAGCTCCTACAATGAGCAGTTCTTC.

The chain joins TRBV6-5 to TRBJ1-1; 8 bases are a match to TRBD1. Trimming took 4 bases from V and 1 from J; bases not matched to a gene: 8. This CDR3 is built from 16 residues. Germline V CDR1 and CDR2: MNHEY, SVGAGI. CDR3 nucleotides: TGTGCCAGCAGTTCAACGGGGGGACAGGAGAACACTGAAGCTTTCTTT. It yields the protein CASSSTGGQENTEAFF.

The chain links TRBV27 to TRBJ2-7; 8 bases align to TRBD2. The J segment lost 11 bases and the V segment lost 8 bases, leaving 20 bases of the junction unmatched. The CDR3 runs to 15 residues. Germline V lookup: CDR1 MNHEY, CDR2 SMNVEV (reference sequence). CDR3 DNA sequence: TGTGCCAGCCGTGCCTCGGGCGGGAGGCCCCCGGGGGAGTACTTC. Translating gives CASRASGGRPPGEYF.

The rearrangement joins TRBV28 to TRBJ2-5; TRBD2 is a possible D gene (6 bases). The CDR3 length is 14 residues. Germline loops: CDR1 MDHEN, CDR2 SYDVKM. Trimming left V 8 bases short and J 4 bases short, with 17 bases between. The CDR3 reads CASGVVGRGETQYF. In nucleotides, the CDR3 is TGTGCCAGCGGGGTGGTCGGGAGAGGAGAGACCCAGTACTTC. Filled out from reference TRBV28 and TRBJ2-5, the complete variable domain reads DVKVTQSSRYLVKRTGEKVFLECVQDMDHENMFWYRQDPGLGLRLIYFSYDVKMKEKGDIPEGYSVSREKKERFSLILESASTNQTSMYLCASGVVGRGETQYFGPGTRLLVL.

The V and J genes are TRBV10-3 and TRBJ1-1, with D hard to call. This CDR3 is built from 13 residues. V lost 6 bases and J lost 8, with 16 bases in between. Germline CDR1 reads ENHRY; CDR2 reads SYGVKD. CDR3 coding DNA: TGTGCCATCAGAAGCACCGAGCGTTACGAAGCTTTCTTT. Translating gives CAIRSTERYEAFF.

The chain joins TRBV27 to TRBJ2-7; TRBD1 matches at 7 bases. The CDR3 totals 12 residues. Per the germline V gene, CDR1 is MNHEY and CDR2 is SMNVEV (reference sequence). Trimming at V came to 7 bases and at J to 3 bases, leaving 3 bases not matched to a gene. The CDR3 region is CASNRDSYEQYF. In DNA form, the CDR3 reads TGTGCCAGCAACAGGGACAGCTACGAGCAGTACTTC.

V is TRBV10-3 and J is TRBJ2-2, with D possibly matching TRBD2 (5 bases). The CDR3 length is 14 residues. Trimming stripped 6 bases from V and 3 bases from J, with 11 bases between. Germline-derived CDR1 and CDR2 are ENHRY and SYGVKD. Here the CDR3 DNA reads TGTGCCATCAGGGAAGACTACTACACCGGGGAGCTGTTTTTT. This sequence encodes CAIREDYYTGELFF.